These T cell receptor beta chains were read from a single sample in a study of CD8 T cells in Susac syndrome. TCRdb re-called the immunoSEQ multiplex PCR reads through MiXCR, storing one row per CDR3 protein. The sample contains over 150,000 distinct CDR3 sequences, roughly 94% of which appear only once. The sample was CD4+ T cells from PBMCs. The receptors were gathered from a human donor with Susac syndrome. Each CDR3 is given with its conserved first and last residue. Each record gives: V gene, D gene, clone size, J gene, CDR3 length, CDR3 protein, CDR3 DNA. The D gene is left open where the match is weak. Only part of the rows carry a size: once, few, many, or a class if the clone is expanded.

TRBV12-3/TRBV12-4,TRBD2,few,TRBJ2-2,16,CASSLGLAGNTGELFF,TGTGCCAGCAGTTTAGGGCTAGCGGGGAACACCGGGGAGCTGTTTTTT
TRBV3-1,TRBD1,NA,TRBJ1-1,18,CASSTGTGRGDMNTEAFF,TGTGCCAGCAGCACTGGGACAGGGAGGGGTGACATGAACACTGAAGCTTTCTTT
TRBV4-1,NA,NA,TRBJ2-2,15,CASSQGAMNTGELFF,TGCGCCAGCAGCCAAGGGGCCATGAACACCGGGGAGCTGTTTTTT
TRBV20-1,NA,NA,TRBJ2-7,12,CSARSRDYEQYF,TGCAGTGCTAGATCCCGGGACTACGAGCAGTACTTC
TRBV27,TRBD1,NA,TRBJ2-7,14,CASSTTGPTYEQYF,TGTGCCAGCAGTACGACAGGGCCTACCTACGAGCAGTACTTC
TRBV29-1,TRBD2,NA,TRBJ2-1,13,CSVVTSGENEQFF,TGCAGCGTTGTGACTAGCGGGGAAAATGAGCAGTTCTTC
TRBV9,NA,NA,TRBJ1-2,14,CASSVDRKGDGYTF,TGTGCCAGCAGCGTAGACCGGAAAGGGGATGGCTACACCTTC
TRBV20-1,TRBD1,NA,TRBJ1-5,15,CSARLRQGGNQPQHF,TGCAGTGCTAGACTCCGACAGGGTGGCAATCAGCCCCAGCATTTT
TRBV20-1,NA,once,TRBJ1-1,14,CSARDRGTNTEAFF,TGCAGTGCTAGAGATCGGGGCACAAACACTGAAGCTTTCTTT
TRBV6-6,NA,NA,TRBJ1-1,14,CASSYSIYQAEAFF,TGTGCCAGCAGTTACTCGATATATCAGGCTGAAGCTTTCTTT
TRBV20-1,NA,NA,TRBJ2-1,14,CSAPYLPRLGEQFF,TGCAGTGCTCCTTATTTACCCCGGCTCGGAGAGCAGTTCTTC
TRBV18,NA,NA,TRBJ1-1,15,CASSPSGVRDTEAFF,TGTGCCAGCTCACCATCAGGGGTTCGGGACACTGAAGCTTTCTTT
TRBV23-1,TRBD1,NA,TRBJ1-4,14,CASSPRQGSRKLFF,TGCGCCAGCAGTCCCCGACAGGGAAGTCGAAAACTGTTTTTT
TRBV19,NA,NA,TRBJ1-2,14,CASSWYREDAGYTF,TGTGCCAGTAGTTGGTACAGGGAGGACGCTGGCTACACCTTC
TRBV30,NA,NA,TRBJ1-6,13,CAWDRMLGSPLHF,TGTGCCTGGGACAGGATGCTAGGTTCACCCCTCCACTTT
TRBV30,NA,NA,TRBJ1-6,15,CAWSVTKGKGSPLHF,TGTGCCTGGAGTGTAACCAAGGGGAAAGGTTCACCCCTCCACTTT
TRBV20-1,TRBD2,NA,TRBJ2-7,16,CSARRADGLAGGEQYF,TGCAGTGCTAGGCGCGCTGACGGACTAGCGGGAGGCGAGCAGTACTTC